This T cell receptor (beta chain) is from a study of T cell repertoires in cytomegalovirus infection. On the study more broadly: Public TCR beta signatures were indicative of both CMV infection and a matching HLA type. Study-level results: Ex vivo responses were dominated by HLA-C-restricted CMV-specific TCR beta clonotypes.

CDR1 is ENHRY, CDR2 SYGVKD, per germline. The CDR3 has 14 residues. Trimming pared 3 bases from V and 3 bases from J, leaving 9 bases between. TCRdb re-derived calls from the reads in MiXCR, one entry per CDR3 protein. The top ten hold around 45% of the sample, which has around 430,000 distinct CDR3 sequences, roughly 46% seen once. This clonotype came up a few times. The antigen is undetermined. The sample consisted of cultured PBMCs, taken from culture after CMV antigen stimulation. The rearrangement joins TRBV10-3 to TRBJ1-3; the D is unclear. The source is a human donor in good health (CMV status not recorded). Some clones in this sample may be carry-over from other donors' samples. The chain's CDR3 is CAISEGRFGNTIYF. In DNA form, the CDR3 reads TGTGCCATCAGTGAAGGAAGGTTTGGAAACACCATATATTTT.